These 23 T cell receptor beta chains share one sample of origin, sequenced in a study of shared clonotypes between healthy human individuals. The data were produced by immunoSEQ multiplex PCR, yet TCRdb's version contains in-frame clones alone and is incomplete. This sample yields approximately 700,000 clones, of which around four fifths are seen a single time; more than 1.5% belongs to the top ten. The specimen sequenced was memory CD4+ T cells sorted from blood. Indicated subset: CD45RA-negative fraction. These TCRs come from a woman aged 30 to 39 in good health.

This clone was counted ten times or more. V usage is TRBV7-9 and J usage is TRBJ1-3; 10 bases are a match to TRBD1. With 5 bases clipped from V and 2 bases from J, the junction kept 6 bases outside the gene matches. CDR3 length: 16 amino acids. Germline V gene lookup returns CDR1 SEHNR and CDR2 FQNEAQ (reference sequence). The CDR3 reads CASSKSGTGAGNTIYF. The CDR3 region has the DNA TGTGCCAGCAGCAAATCCGGGACAGGGGCTGGAAACACCATATATTTT. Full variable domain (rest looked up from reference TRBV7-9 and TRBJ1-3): DTGVSQNPRHKITKRGQNVTFRCDPISEHNRLYWYRQTLGQGPEFLTYFQNEAQLEKSRLLSDRFSAERPKGSFSTLEIQRTEQGDSAMYLCASSKSGTGAGNTIYFGEGSWLTVV.

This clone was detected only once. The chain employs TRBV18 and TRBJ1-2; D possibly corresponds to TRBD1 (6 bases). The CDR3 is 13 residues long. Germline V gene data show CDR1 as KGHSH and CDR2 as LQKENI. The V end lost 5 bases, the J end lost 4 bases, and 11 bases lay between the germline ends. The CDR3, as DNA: TGTGCCAGCTCAGCAGGGGATCGCTATGGCTACACCTTC. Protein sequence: CASSAGDRYGYTF.

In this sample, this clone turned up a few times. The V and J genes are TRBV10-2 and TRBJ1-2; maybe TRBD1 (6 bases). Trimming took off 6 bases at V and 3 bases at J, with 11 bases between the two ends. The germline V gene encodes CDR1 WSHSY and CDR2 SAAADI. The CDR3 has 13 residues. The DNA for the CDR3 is TGCGCCAGCAGGGGGGCGGGGTACTATGGCTACACCTTC. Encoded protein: CASRGAGYYGYTF.

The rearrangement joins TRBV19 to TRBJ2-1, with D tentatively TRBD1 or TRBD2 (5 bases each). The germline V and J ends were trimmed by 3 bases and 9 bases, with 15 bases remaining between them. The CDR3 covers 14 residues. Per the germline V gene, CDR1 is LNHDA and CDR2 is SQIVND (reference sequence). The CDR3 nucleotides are TGTGCCAGTAGTATCCCAGGGACCCAGGGTGAGCAGTTCTTC. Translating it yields CASSIPGTQGEQFF. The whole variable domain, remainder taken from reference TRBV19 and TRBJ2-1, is DGGITQSPKYLFRKEGQNVTLSCEQNLNHDAMYWYRQDPGQGLRLIYYSQIVNDFQKGDIAEGYSVSREKKESFPLTVTSAQKNPTAFYLCASSIPGTQGEQFFGPGTRLTVL.

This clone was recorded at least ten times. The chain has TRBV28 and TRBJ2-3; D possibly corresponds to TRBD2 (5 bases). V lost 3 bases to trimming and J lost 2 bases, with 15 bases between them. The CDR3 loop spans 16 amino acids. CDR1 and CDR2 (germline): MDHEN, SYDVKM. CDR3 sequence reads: CASSFLPAETTDTQYF. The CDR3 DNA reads TGTGCCAGCAGTTTTTTACCAGCGGAGACCACAGATACGCAGTATTTT.

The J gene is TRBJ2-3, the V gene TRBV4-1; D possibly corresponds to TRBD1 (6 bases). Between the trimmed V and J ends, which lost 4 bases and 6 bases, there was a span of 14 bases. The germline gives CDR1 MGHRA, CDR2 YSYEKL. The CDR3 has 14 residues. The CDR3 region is CASSPYRTVDTQYF. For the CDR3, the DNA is TGCGCCAGCAGCCCGTACCGGACAGTCGATACGCAGTATTTT.

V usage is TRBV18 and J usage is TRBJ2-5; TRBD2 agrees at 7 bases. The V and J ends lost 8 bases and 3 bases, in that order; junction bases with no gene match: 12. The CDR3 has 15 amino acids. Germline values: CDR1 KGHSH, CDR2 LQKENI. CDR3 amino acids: CASQKTSSNKETQYF. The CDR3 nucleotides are TGTGCCAGCCAAAAGACTAGCAGTAACAAAGAGACCCAGTACTTC.

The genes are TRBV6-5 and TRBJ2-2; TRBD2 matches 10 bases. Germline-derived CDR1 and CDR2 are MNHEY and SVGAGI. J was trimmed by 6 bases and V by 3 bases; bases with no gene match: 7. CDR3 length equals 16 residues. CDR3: CASSYASGRAPGELFF. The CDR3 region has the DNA TGTGCCAGCAGTTATGCGAGCGGGAGGGCCCCCGGGGAGCTGTTTTTT.

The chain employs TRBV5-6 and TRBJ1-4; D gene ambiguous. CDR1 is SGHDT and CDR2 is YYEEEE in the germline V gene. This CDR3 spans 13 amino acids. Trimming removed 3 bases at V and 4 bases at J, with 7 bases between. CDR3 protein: CASSWGRNEKLFF. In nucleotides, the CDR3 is TGTGCCAGCAGCTGGGGTCGTAATGAAAAACTGTTTTTT.

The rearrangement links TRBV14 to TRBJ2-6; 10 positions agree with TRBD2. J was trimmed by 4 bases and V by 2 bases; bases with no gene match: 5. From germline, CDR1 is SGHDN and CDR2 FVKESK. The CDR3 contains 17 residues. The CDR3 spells CASSQLAGVPGANVLTF. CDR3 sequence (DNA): TGTGCCAGCAGCCAACTAGCGGGAGTCCCCGGGGCCAACGTCCTGACTTTC.

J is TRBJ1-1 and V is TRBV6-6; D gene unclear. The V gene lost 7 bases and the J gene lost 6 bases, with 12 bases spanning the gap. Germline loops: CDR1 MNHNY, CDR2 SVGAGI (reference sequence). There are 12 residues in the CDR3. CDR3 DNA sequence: TGTGCCAGCAACGTTCGGGGTGCTGAAGCTTTCTTT. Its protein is CASNVRGAEAFF.

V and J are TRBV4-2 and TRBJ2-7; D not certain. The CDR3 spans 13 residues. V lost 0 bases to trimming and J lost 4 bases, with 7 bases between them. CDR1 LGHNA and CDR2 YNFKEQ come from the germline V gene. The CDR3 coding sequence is TGTGCCAGCAGCCAAGAAATGTCATACGAGCAGTACTTC. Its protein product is CASSQEMSYEQYF.

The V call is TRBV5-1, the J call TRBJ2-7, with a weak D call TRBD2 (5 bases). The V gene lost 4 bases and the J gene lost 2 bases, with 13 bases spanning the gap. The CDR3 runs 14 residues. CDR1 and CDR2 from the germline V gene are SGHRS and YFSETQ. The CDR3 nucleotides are TGCGCCAGCAGCCCGAGGACTGGTACCTACGAGCAGTACTTC. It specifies CASSPRTGTYEQYF. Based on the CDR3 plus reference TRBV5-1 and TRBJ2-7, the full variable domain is KAGVTQTPRYLIKTRGQQVTLSCSPISGHRSVSWYQQTPGQGLQFLFEYFSETQRNKGNFPGRFSGRQFSNSRSEMNVSTLELGDSALYLCASSPRTGTYEQYFGPGTRLTVT.

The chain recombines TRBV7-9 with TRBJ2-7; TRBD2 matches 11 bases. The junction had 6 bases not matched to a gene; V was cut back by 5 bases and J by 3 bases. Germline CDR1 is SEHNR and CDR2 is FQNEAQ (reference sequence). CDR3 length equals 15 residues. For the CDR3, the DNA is TGTGCCAGCAGCACCACTAGCGGGAGCGTCTACGAGCAGTACTTC. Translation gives CASSTTSGSVYEQYF.

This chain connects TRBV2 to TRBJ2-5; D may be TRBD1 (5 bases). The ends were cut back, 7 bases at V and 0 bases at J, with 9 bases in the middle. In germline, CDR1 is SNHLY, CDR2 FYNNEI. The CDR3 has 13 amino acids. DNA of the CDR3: TGTGCCAGCAAGGGGCAGAACCAAGAGACCCAGTACTTC. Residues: CASKGQNQETQYF.

CDR3 sequence: CAIREGQQQETQYF. DNA for the CDR3: TGTGCCATCAGGGAAGGACAGCAACAAGAGACCCAGTACTTC. V usage is TRBV10-3 and J usage is TRBJ2-5, with D perhaps TRBD1 (6 bases). The CDR3 is made up of 14 amino acids. Germline CDR1 reads ENHRY; CDR2 reads SYGVKD. V gave up 6 bases and J gave up 2 bases, with 13 bases separating them.

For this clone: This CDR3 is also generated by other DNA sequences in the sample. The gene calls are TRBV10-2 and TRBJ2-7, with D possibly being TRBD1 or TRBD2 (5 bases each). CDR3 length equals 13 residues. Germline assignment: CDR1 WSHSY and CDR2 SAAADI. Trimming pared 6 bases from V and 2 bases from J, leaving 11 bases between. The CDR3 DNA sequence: TGCGCCAGCAGCGCAGGGACGGCCTACGAGCAGTACTTC. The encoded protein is CASSAGTAYEQYF.

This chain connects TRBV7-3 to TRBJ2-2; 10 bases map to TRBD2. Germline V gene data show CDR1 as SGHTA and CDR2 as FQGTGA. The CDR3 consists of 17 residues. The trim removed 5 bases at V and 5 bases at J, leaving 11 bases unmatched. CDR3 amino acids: CASSVLRTSGGTGELFF. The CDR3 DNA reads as TGTGCCAGCAGCGTTCTGAGGACTAGCGGAGGGACCGGGGAGCTGTTTTTT.

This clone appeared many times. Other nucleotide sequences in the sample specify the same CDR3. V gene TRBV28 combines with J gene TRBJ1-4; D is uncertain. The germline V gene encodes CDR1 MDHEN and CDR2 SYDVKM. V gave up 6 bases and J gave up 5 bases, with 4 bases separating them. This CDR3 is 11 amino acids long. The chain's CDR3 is CASRTNEKLFF. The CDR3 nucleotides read TGTGCCAGCAGGACAAATGAAAAACTGTTTTTT.

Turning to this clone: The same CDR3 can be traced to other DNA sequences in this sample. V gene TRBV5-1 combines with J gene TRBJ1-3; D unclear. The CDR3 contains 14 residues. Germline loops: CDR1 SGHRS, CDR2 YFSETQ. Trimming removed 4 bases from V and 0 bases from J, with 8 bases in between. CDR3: CASSPTSSGNTIYF. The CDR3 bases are TGCGCCAGCAGCCCTACGTCCTCTGGAAACACCATATATTTT.

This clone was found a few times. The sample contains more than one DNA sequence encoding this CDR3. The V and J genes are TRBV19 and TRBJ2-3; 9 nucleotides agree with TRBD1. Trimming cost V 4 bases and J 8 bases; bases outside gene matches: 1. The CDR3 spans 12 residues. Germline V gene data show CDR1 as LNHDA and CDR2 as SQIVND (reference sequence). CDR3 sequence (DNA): TGTGCCAGTAGTACGGGACAGGGTACGCAGTATTTT. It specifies CASSTGQGTQYF. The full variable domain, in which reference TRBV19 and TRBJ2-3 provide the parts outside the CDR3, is DGGITQSPKYLFRKEGQNVTLSCEQNLNHDAMYWYRQDPGQGLRLIYYSQIVNDFQKGDIAEGYSVSREKKESFPLTVTSAQKNPTAFYLCASSTGQGTQYFGPGTRLTVL.

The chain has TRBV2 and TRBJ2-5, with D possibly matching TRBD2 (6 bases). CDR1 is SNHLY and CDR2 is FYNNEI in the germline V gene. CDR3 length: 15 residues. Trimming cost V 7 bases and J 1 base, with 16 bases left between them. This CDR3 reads CASTGDGGAQETQYF. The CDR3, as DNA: TGTGCCAGCACCGGGGATGGCGGGGCCCAAGAGACCCAGTACTTC.

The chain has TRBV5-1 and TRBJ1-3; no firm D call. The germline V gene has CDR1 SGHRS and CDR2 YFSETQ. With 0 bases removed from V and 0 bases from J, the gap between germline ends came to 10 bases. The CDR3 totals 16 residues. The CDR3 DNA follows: TGCGCCAGCAGCTTGGGTCTGGGAAGCTCTGGAAACACCATATATTTT. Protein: CASSLGLGSSGNTIYF.